This T cell receptor beta chain was sequenced during a study of human T cells and chemical hapten exposure. At the level of the study: Diagnoses of alopecia areata, totalis or universalis occurred in mostly female patients.

From the RACE reads, TCRdb called clonotypes with MiXCR, one entry per CDR3 protein. Of under 200,000 distinct CDR3 sequences in the sample, about 30% are singletons; the top ten hold roughly 2%. Time point indicated: patch test 3, about 24 weeks after DPC sensitization. Specified treatment: therapeutic diphenylcyclopropenone sensitization with weekly scalp DPC. This CDR3 has 13 amino acids. In germline, CDR1 is ENHRY, CDR2 SYGVKD. V lost 3 bases and J lost 5; bases outside the gene matches: 3. Source: whole blood, taken in connection with sensitization to the hapten diphenylcyclopropenone (DPC). The receptor's source is a woman under 30 with alopecia areata. Some clones in this sample may be carry-over from other donors' samples. The genes are TRBV10-3 and TRBJ2-5; TRBD2 aligns across 7 bases. The CDR3 DNA reads TGTGCCATCAGTGAAGGACTAGTCGAGACCCAGTACTTC. It encodes CAISEGLVETQYF.